This TCR beta chain stems from a study of T cells in localized non-small cell lung cancer. Study outcomes and limitations: The greatest T cell clonality was found in uninvolved adjacent lung (higher than in tumor).

As regards this clone: What it recognizes is unknown.

Two independent pathologists confirmed no atypia in lung taken at least 2 cm from tumor. Germline V CDR1 and CDR2: LNHDA, SQIVND (reference sequence). Trimming removed 7 bases from V and 0 bases from J; junction bases left unmatched: 12. The CDR3 is 17 residues long. Produced via immunoSEQ multiplex PCR; TCRdb's table is partial and in-frame only. This repertoire shows about 1,500 clones, 22% found once; its top ten account for about 12%. This TCR was sampled from a man aged 40 to 70 with stage II lung adenocarcinoma. This sample comprised normal lung tissue next to the tumor, obtained before any cancer treatment. This chain connects TRBV19 to TRBJ1-5; 7 positions match TRBD1. CDR3 protein: CASTGSGGTYSNQPQHF. The CDR3 DNA follows: TGTGCCAGTACTGGGTCAGGGGGGACGTATAGCAATCAGCCCCAGCATTTT.